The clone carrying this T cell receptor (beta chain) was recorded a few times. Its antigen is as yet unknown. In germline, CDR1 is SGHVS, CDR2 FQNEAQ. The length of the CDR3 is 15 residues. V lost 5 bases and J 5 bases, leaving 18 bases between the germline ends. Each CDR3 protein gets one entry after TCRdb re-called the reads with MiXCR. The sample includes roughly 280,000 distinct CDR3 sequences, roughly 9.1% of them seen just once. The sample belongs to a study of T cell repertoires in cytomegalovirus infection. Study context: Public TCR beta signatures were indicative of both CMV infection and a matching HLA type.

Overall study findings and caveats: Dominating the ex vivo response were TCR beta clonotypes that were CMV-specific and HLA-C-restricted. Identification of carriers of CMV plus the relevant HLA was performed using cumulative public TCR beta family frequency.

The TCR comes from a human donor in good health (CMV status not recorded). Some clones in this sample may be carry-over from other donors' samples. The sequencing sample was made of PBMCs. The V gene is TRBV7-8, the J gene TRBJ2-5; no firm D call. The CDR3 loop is CASSPWSSFGETQYF. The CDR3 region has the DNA TGTGCCAGCAGCCCGTGGAGCAGTTTTGGGGAGACCCAGTACTTC.